This entry lists 2 T cell receptor beta chains sequenced from one sample in a study of CD8+ T cells in alopecia areata. Following extraction, RNA underwent reverse transcription to cDNA, which served as the sequencing template. Libraries were prepared by immunoSEQ multiplex PCR; TCRdb keeps only in-frame clonotypes and omits some of them. The sample has some 180,000 clones; approximately 53% are singletons. Sequencing used CD8+ T cells sorted from blood. Receptor source: a human donor in good health.

The chain uses TRBV7-8 and TRBJ1-1; D gene ambiguous. This CDR3 region has 16 residues. The germline CDR1 and CDR2 sequences are SGHVS and FQNEAQ. Trimming left V 1 base short and J 0 bases short, with 12 bases between. CDR3 residues: CASSLGASGMNTEAFF. DNA for the CDR3: TGTGCCAGCAGCTTAGGGGCGTCGGGGATGAACACTGAAGCTTTCTTT.

V usage is TRBV6-5 and J usage is TRBJ2-1; a possible D gene is TRBD1 (5 bases). The V gene's germline CDR1 is MNHEY and CDR2 SVGAGI. The CDR3 loop spans 13 amino acids. Deletions cut 6 bases from V and 4 bases from J, with 10 bases between. This chain's CDR3 is CASRLTDYNEQFF. The CDR3 DNA sequence: TGTGCCAGCAGACTGACAGATTACAATGAGCAGTTCTTC.